This is a list of T cell receptor beta chains from one sample in a study of blood T cell repertoires in COVID-19. Only in-frame clones appear in the TCRdb table, and some are missing; sequencing was by immunoSEQ multiplex PCR. The repertoire holds 150,000 or so clones, with approximately 83% as singletons. The sequenced sample consisted of peripheral blood. The receptors were gathered from a woman aged 55-75 years with COVID-19, enrolled during active disease. Each CDR3 is given with its conserved first and last residue. Fields, in order: clone size, CDR3 length, J gene, V gene, CDR3 protein. Clone size is shown for a subset of rows, as once, few, many or a class of expanded clone.

>.|13|TRBJ1-4|TRBV24-1
CATSASDNEKLFF
>.|14|TRBJ2-3|TRBV3-1/TRBV3-2
CASSPEAGTDTQYF
>.|12|TRBJ1-1|TRBV5-1
CASSSTGAEAFF
>.|14|TRBJ1-1|TRBV10-3
CATQSGKRVTEAFF
>.|19|TRBJ1-3|TRBV19
CASSMDPAGTVGAGNTIYF
>.|17|TRBJ2-2|TRBV5-8
CASSRRPAGANTGELFF
>.|14|TRBJ1-4|TRBV5-6
CASSLDREGEKLFF
>.|15|TRBJ2-7|TRBV6-5
CASSPDSSLYYEQYF
>.|12|TRBJ1-2|TRBV20-1
CSASSGGDGYTF
>.|16|TRBJ2-1|TRBV7-6
CASSLERGPSYNEQFF
>.|13|TRBJ2-5|TRBV5-1
CASTTGGQETQYF
>.|14|TRBJ1-3|TRBV5-4
CASSLEGGRNTIYF
>.|14|TRBJ1-3|TRBV5-1
CASSATVSGNTIYF
>once|16|TRBJ2-7|TRBV5-8
CASSYTSGGTWYEQYF
>.|15|TRBJ2-1|TRBV6-1
CASSESRGSYNEQFF
>.|14|TRBJ1-1|TRBV6-5
CATSRSTGGTEAFF
>.|15|TRBJ1-5|TRBV19
CASKRDRGEYQPQHF
>once|17|TRBJ2-5|TRBV9
CASSVGSLAQSWETQYF
>.|14|TRBJ2-2|TRBV4-1
CASSQATGSGELFF
>few|13|TRBJ1-1|TRBV2
CASRTEMNTEAFF
>.|13|TRBJ1-3|TRBV19
CASSIQSGNTIYF
>once|16|TRBJ1-1|TRBV3-1/TRBV3-2
CASSPRGRGWDTEAFF
>.|14|TRBJ2-3|TRBV5-1
CASSLGEAGDTQYF
>.|14|TRBJ1-3|TRBV6-5
CASGRRRGGNTIYF
>.|13|TRBJ1-4|TRBV7-2
CASGGRANEKLFF
>.|14|TRBJ2-7|TRBV6-2/TRBV6-3
CASSYIGEAYEQYF
>.|15|TRBJ1-4|TRBV23-1
CASSPPTGFDQKLFF
>.|15|TRBJ1-1|TRBV29-1
CSYFGGMAPNTEAFF